Presented here are 12 T cell receptor beta chains from one specimen sequenced in a study of T cells expressing NK-cell markers. TCRdb reworked the 5' RACE reads into one entry per CDR3 protein, no DNA. This table lists a few hundred thousand distinct CDR3 sequences. The sample taken for sequencing was blood T cells: a sorted CD56 or NKG2C T cell subset, CD4+ or CD8+ T cells, or bulk PBMC T cells (not recorded which). The receptors stem from a man between 18 and 29 years old in good health.

The V call is TRBV12-3 or TRBV12-4, the J call TRBJ2-1; TCRdb's D gene call, TRBD2, goes unchecked for lack of DNA. CDR3 size: 14 residues. This CDR3 is CASSLVTSGREQFF.

The J gene is TRBJ1-6, the V gene TRBV12-3 or TRBV12-4; TCRdb proposes TRBD1, but this gene call is untestable without DNA. CDR3 size: 14 residues. The CDR3 sequence: CASSFRDPHSPLHF.

V and J are TRBV28 and TRBJ2-7. Germline V lookup: CDR1 MDHEN, CDR2 SYDVKM. This CDR3 region has 14 residues. The CDR3 here is CASSLNSISYEQYF.

V gene TRBV15 combines with J gene TRBJ2-6; there is no DNA to check the TCRdb D call of TRBD1. CDR1 is LNHNV and CDR2 is YYDKDF in the germline V gene (reference sequence). The CDR3 extends over 19 amino acids. This chain's CDR3 is CATSRDRDRVNIGANVLTF. The entire variable domain, with the rest obtained from reference TRBV15 and TRBJ2-6, is as follows: DAMVIQNPRYQVTQFGKPVTLSCSQTLNHNVMYWYQQKSSQAPKLLFHYYDKDFNNEADTPDNFQSRRPNTSFCFLDIRSPGLGDTAMYLCATSRDRDRVNIGANVLTFGAGSRLTVL.

The chain combines TRBV6-6 with TRBJ2-7; the D call of TRBD1 rests on TCRdb alone, since no DNA is present to check it. CDR3 length: 12 residues. Germline V CDR1 and CDR2: MNHNY, SVGAGI (reference sequence). This CDR3 reads CASSGDRREQYF.

The rearrangement links TRBV20-1 to TRBJ1-3. Per the germline V gene, CDR1 is DFQATT and CDR2 is SNEGSKA (reference sequence). The CDR3 is 16 residues long. CDR3 sequence reads: CSARDPILDSGNTIYF.

Here the CDR3 reads CASIMDWSGNTIYF. The J gene is TRBJ1-3, the V gene TRBV12-3 or TRBV12-4. This CDR3 contains 14 residues.

The rearrangement uses TRBV4-2 and TRBJ2-7; TCRdb names TRBD2, which stays unverified in the absence of DNA. From germline, CDR1 is LGHNA and CDR2 YNFKEQ. The CDR3 is 20 residues long. CDR3 sequence: CASSQDITTSGSVGIREQYF.

The chain couples TRBV29-1 to TRBJ2-2. The CDR3 is 13 residues long. Germline V gives CDR1 SQVTM, CDR2 ANQGSEA. CDR3 in amino acids: CSVGLGATGELFF.

The CDR3 reads CASSQDVTSGSYEQFF. The chain combines TRBV3-1 with TRBJ2-1; the D call of TRBD2 rests on TCRdb alone, since no DNA is present to check it. The germline V gene has CDR1 LGHDT and CDR2 YNNKEL (reference sequence). The CDR3 runs to 16 residues.

The CDR3 is CSAREPSGYNEQFF. The J gene is TRBJ2-1, the V gene TRBV20-1; TCRdb selects TRBD2, and the lack of DNA leaves this call unchecked. The CDR3 consists of 14 residues. Germline values: CDR1 DFQATT, CDR2 SNEGSKA (reference sequence).

The genes are TRBV12-3 or TRBV12-4 and TRBJ2-1; TCRdb selects TRBD2, and the lack of DNA leaves this call unchecked. This CDR3 is 15 amino acids long. CDR3 loop: CASSLGLAIKNEQFF.